The rows below give T cell receptor beta chains drawn from one sample of a study of cytomegalovirus exposure and HLA in healthy donors. Only in-frame clones appear in the TCRdb table, and some are missing; sequencing was by immunoSEQ multiplex PCR. This sample yields about 210,000 clones, of which 60% to 80% are seen a single time; 1.5% to 2% belongs to the top ten. The sequenced sample consisted of PBMCs. The receptors originated from a male donor in good health and CMV-seronegative. Both conserved end residues are part of each CDR3. A D gene is named only where the DNA matches it firmly. For some rows the clone size is stated as once, few or many, or as a class when expanded; others skip it.

TRBV19	TRBJ1-1	NA	few	TGTGCCACCATTCGGGACAATTTGGCTGAAGCTTTCTTT	CATIRDNLAEAFF
TRBV2	TRBJ2-7	NA	NA	TGTGCCAGCAGTGAAAAGTTCAGGGAGGTACTTTCGAACTACGAGCAGTACTTC	CASSEKFREVLSNYEQYF
TRBV6-5	TRBJ2-7	NA	few	TGTGCCAGCAGCAGCAGCGACGAGCAGTACTTC	CASSSSDEQYF
TRBV12-5	TRBJ2-5	TRBD2	NA	TGTGCTAGTGGTTTTGGACTAGCGGGAGATGAGACCCAGTACTTC	CASGFGLAGDETQYF
TRBV9	TRBJ1-1	TRBD1	once	TGTGCCAGCAGCGACCTGACAGGGAGAGGCACTGAAGCTTTCTTT	CASSDLTGRGTEAFF
TRBV7-2	TRBJ2-3	TRBD2	NA	TGTGCCAGCAGTCCCGGGACTAGCGGCACAGATACGCAGTATTTT	CASSPGTSGTDTQYF
TRBV6-5	TRBJ2-7	NA	NA	TGTGCCAGCAGTTACGTGGCCAGAATCTCCTACGAGCAGTACTTC	CASSYVARISYEQYF
TRBV4-3	TRBJ2-7	NA	NA	TGCGCCAGCAGCCAAGAATGGAGAAGCTCCTACGAGCAGTACTTC	CASSQEWRSSYEQYF
TRBV4-2	TRBJ2-5	NA	NA	TGTGCCAGCAGCCCTACTACCCGAGGAGAGACCCAGTACTTC	CASSPTTRGETQYF
TRBV5-4	TRBJ2-3	TRBD2	NA	TGTGCCAGCAGGCAAGGACTAGCGGGGACAGATACGCAGTATTTT	CASRQGLAGTDTQYF
TRBV27	TRBJ2-2	NA	NA	TGTGCCAGCAGGAGAGGGGAGCTGTTTTTT	CASRRGELFF
TRBV25-1	TRBJ1-4	NA	few	TGTGCCAGCAGTGGGGAGGGATCTATCGCAACTAATGAAAAACTGTTTTTT	CASSGEGSIATNEKLFF
TRBV13	TRBJ2-7	TRBD2	NA	TGTGCCAGCAGCTTCAGACTAGCGGGAGGGCCCGGGCAGTACTTC	CASSFRLAGGPGQYF
TRBV12-5	TRBJ2-3	TRBD1	NA	TGTGCTAGTGGTCCAGGGGGAGATACGCAGTATTTT	CASGPGGDTQYF
TRBV7-9	TRBJ1-1	TRBD1	few	TGTTCCAGCAGTCCAAAGGGGACAGGGGCCACTGAAGCTTTCTTT	CSSSPKGTGATEAFF